These 9 T cell receptor beta chains were all obtained from the same sample, sequenced in a study of human versus mouse CDR3 diversity and MHC coevolution. The method was immunoSEQ multiplex PCR; TCRdb's version includes in-frame clones alone and lacks a portion of them. Of over 60,000 clones in the sample, less than 95% are singletons; the top ten hold about 0.15%. Sequencing used naive CD4+ T cells from blood. The subset was: CD45RO-negative CD62L-positive naive CD4 T cells. The receptor source for this set is a person aged 25 to 69 in good health.

The chain couples TRBV28 to TRBJ1-2; D is perhaps TRBD1 (5 bases). The CDR3 length is 15 residues. Germline CDR1 and CDR2: MDHEN and SYDVKM. Deletions cut 6 bases from V and 4 bases from J, with 18 bases between. The CDR3 sequence is CASSPGGIVAYGYTF. The CDR3 region has the DNA TGTGCCAGCAGCCCCGGGGGGATCGTGGCCTATGGCTACACCTTC.

This clone was counted a single time. The chain has TRBV7-9 and TRBJ1-2; D may be TRBD1 (6 bases). Trimming removed 3 bases at V and 3 bases at J, with 26 bases between. The CDR3 has 19 amino acids. CDR1 SEHNR and CDR2 FQNEAQ come from the germline V gene (reference sequence). CDR3 nucleotides: TGTGCCAGCAGCTTGGGGGCCGGGACAAGAACCGTCCTGTACTATGGCTACACCTTC. The encoded protein is CASSLGAGTRTVLYYGYTF.

V and J are TRBV27 and TRBJ1-6; 7 nucleotides match TRBD1. This CDR3 has 13 amino acids. The V gene end was trimmed by 3 bases and the J gene end by 14 bases; junction bases not matched to a gene: 7. From germline, CDR1 is MNHEY and CDR2 SMNVEV (reference sequence). CDR3 bases: TGTGCCAGCAGTTTGCCCGTACAGGGGACCCTCCACTTT. Residues: CASSLPVQGTLHF.

The rearrangement uses TRBV7-6 and TRBJ2-6; possibly TRBD2 for D (6 bases). The V gene's germline CDR1 is SGHVS and CDR2 FNYEAQ. The ends were cut back, 2 bases at V and 2 bases at J, with 19 bases in the middle. This CDR3 comprises 19 residues. CDR3 nucleotides: TGTGCCAGCAGCTTACCGAGGGACGAAGGACTACCTGGGGCCAACGTCCTGACTTTC. It is translated as CASSLPRDEGLPGANVLTF. Combining the CDR3 with reference TRBV7-6 and TRBJ2-6 gives the whole variable domain GAGVSQSPRYKVTKRGQDVALRCDPISGHVSLYWYRQALGQGPEFLTYFNYEAQQDKSGLPNDRFSAERPEGSISTLTIQRTEQRDSAMYRCASSLPRDEGLPGANVLTFGAGSRLTVL.

This chain joins TRBV5-1 and TRBJ1-3, with a tentative D call TRBD1 (5 bases). The CDR3 runs to 16 residues. Germline V gene lookup returns CDR1 SGHRS and CDR2 YFSETQ. V gave up 0 bases and J gave up 9 bases, with 19 bases separating them. The CDR3 DNA sequence: TGCGCCAGCAGCTTGGTAGGACACAGCAGTCAGGGCACCATATATTTT. Translated: CASSLVGHSSQGTIYF. Using reference TRBV5-1 and TRBJ1-3 for the parts outside the CDR3, the full variable domain is KAGVTQTPRYLIKTRGQQVTLSCSPISGHRSVSWYQQTPGQGLQFLFEYFSETQRNKGNFPGRFSGRQFSNSRSEMNVSTLELGDSALYLCASSLVGHSSQGTIYFGEGSWLTVV.

The chain joins TRBV29-1 to TRBJ1-1; no definite D call. The V end was cut by 3 bases, the J end by 5 bases, with 16 bases between. The CDR3 covers 14 residues. Germline CDR1 reads SQVTM; CDR2 reads ANQGSEA. The CDR3 nucleotides are TGCAGCGTTGATCATTCCCCGGGGAGGACTGAAGCTTTCTTT. This gives the protein CSVDHSPGRTEAFF.

The CDR3 spells CASSFAARRTDNGYTF. CDR3 in DNA: TGTGCCAGCAGTTTTGCTGCCCGCCGGACAGATAATGGCTACACCTTC. V is TRBV27 and J is TRBJ1-2; the D gene is possibly TRBD1 (6 bases). Deletions cut 3 bases from V and 6 bases from J, with 20 bases between. The CDR3 loop spans 16 amino acids. From germline, CDR1 is MNHEY and CDR2 SMNVEV (reference sequence).

The J gene is TRBJ2-3, the V gene TRBV9; 7 bases are shared with TRBD2. This CDR3 has 16 residues. CDR1 is SGDLS, CDR2 YYNGEE, per germline. J was trimmed by 0 bases and V by 0 bases; bases with no gene match: 4. The CDR3 bases are TGTGCCAGCAGCGTAGGGAGCGGGGTGAGCACAGATACGCAGTATTTT. Translated: CASSVGSGVSTDTQYF. Combining the CDR3 with reference TRBV9 and TRBJ2-3 gives the whole variable domain DSGVTQTPKHLITATGQRVTLRCSPRSGDLSVYWYQQSLDQGLQFLIQYYNGEERAKGNILERFSAQQFPDLHSELNLSSLELGDSALYFCASSVGSGVSTDTQYFGPGTRLTVL.

This rearrangement joins TRBV10-3 to TRBJ2-7, with 10 bases identical to TRBD2. V was pared by 2 bases and J by 6 bases, with 4 bases of the junction left unmatched. CDR3 size: 14 residues. Germline V gene lookup returns CDR1 ENHRY and CDR2 SYGVKD. CDR3 loop: CAISEDSGRFEQYF. CDR3 DNA sequence: TGTGCCATCAGTGAGGATAGCGGGAGGTTCGAGCAGTACTTC.